Below are 15 T cell receptor beta chains sequenced from a single sample in a study of cytomegalovirus exposure and HLA in healthy donors. Use of 60 Vbeta and 13 Jbeta primers characterized the PCR. Assay used: immunoSEQ multiplex PCR; TCRdb lists only in-frame clones, some missing. The data show 170,000 or so clones, with around 78% seen just once and 2.5% to 3.5% held by the top ten. The material sequenced was PBMCs. The receptor source for this set is a woman between 50 and 59 years old in good health and CMV-seropositive.

This clone has only a few counts. The gene calls are TRBV4-2 and TRBJ2-3; the match to TRBD2 covers 14 bases. V was pared by 2 bases and J by 6 bases, with 4 bases of the junction left unmatched. CDR1 and CDR2 (germline): LGHNA, YNFKEQ. This CDR3 contains 16 residues. The CDR3 DNA reads TGTGCCAGCAGCCAATCGGGACTAGCGGGAGCGGATACGCAGTATTTT. It encodes CASSQSGLAGADTQYF.

The genes are TRBV6-4 and TRBJ1-2; 9 bases agree with TRBD1. In germline, CDR1 is MRHNA, CDR2 SNTAGT. Trimming took 3 bases from V and 6 from J; bases not matched to a gene: 11. This CDR3 region has 16 residues. CDR3 sequence reads: CASSEELGTGLDGYTF. In DNA form, the CDR3 reads TGTGCCAGCAGTGAAGAACTTGGGACAGGGCTTGATGGCTACACCTTC.

The chain uses TRBV5-1 and TRBJ2-2, with D tentatively TRBD2 (6 bases). The CDR3 runs 15 residues. V shed 0 bases and J shed 5 bases, with 11 bases lying between them. CDR1 is SGHRS and CDR2 is YFSETQ in the germline V gene. The CDR3 DNA sequence: TGCGCCAGCAGCTTGGGGGGGGTCCGGACCGGGGAGCTGTTTTTT. Residues: CASSLGGVRTGELFF.

The chain combines TRBV5-4 with TRBJ1-2; possible D gene TRBD1, 5 bases. This CDR3 is 13 amino acids long. The V and J ends lost 4 bases and 4 bases respectively, with 11 bases between them. Per the germline V gene, CDR1 is SGHNT and CDR2 is YYREEE (reference sequence). The CDR3 DNA reads as TGTGCCAGCAGCCCGGGACTCAGCTATGGCTACACCTTC. This translates into CASSPGLSYGYTF.

Details on this clone: One junction end does not reproduce the germline sequence, and a read error may be involved. This chain links TRBV7-7 with TRBJ2-2; 11 bases match TRBD2. Germline assignment: CDR1 SSHAT and CDR2 FNYEAQ (reference sequence). This CDR3 is 14 amino acids long. CDR3 DNA: TGTGCTAGCAGCTTACTAGCGGGAGCCGGGGAGCTGTTTTTT. It encodes CASSLLAGAGELFF.

The rearrangement joins TRBV14 to TRBJ2-2; no definite D call. Deletions cut 4 bases from V and 6 bases from J, with 3 bases between. Looked up from germline, CDR1 is SGHDN and CDR2 is FVKESK. This CDR3 contains 11 residues. CDR3 DNA sequence: TGTGCCAGCAGCCCCTCCGGGGAGCTGTTTTTT. Amino acids: CASSPSGELFF.

This chain links TRBV5-1 with TRBJ2-3; TRBD2 agrees at 7 bases. V shed 3 bases, J shed 0 bases, and the junction held 4 bases outside the gene matches. CDR3 length: 15 amino acids. Germline V CDR1 and CDR2: SGHRS, YFSETQ. This CDR3 is CASSSGRGSTDTQYF. The CDR3 nucleotides read TGCGCCAGCAGCTCCGGGCGGGGGAGCACAGATACGCAGTATTTT.

A single count supports this clone. The V gene is TRBV28, the J gene TRBJ1-1, with TRBD1 matching 7 bases. V was clipped by 9 bases and J by 5 bases; unmatched bases: 9. Germline values: CDR1 MDHEN, CDR2 SYDVKM. The CDR3 loop spans 13 amino acids. In DNA form, the CDR3 reads TGTGCCAGTATACAGGGGCAAGGTACTGAAGCTTTCTTT. It translates to CASIQGQGTEAFF. The whole variable domain, filled in from reference TRBV28 and TRBJ1-1, reads DVKVTQSSRYLVKRTGEKVFLECVQDMDHENMFWYRQDPGLGLRLIYFSYDVKMKEKGDIPEGYSVSREKKERFSLILESASTNQTSMYLCASIQGQGTEAFFGQGTRLTVV.

This chain links TRBV7-6 with TRBJ2-7, with 8 positions matching TRBD2. The V and J ends lost 5 bases and 3 bases, in that order; junction bases with no gene match: 12. The CDR3 covers 16 residues. CDR1 and CDR2 from the germline V gene are SGHVS and FNYEAQ. In DNA, the CDR3 is TGTGCCAGCAGCACCCGGGGGGGGGACCTGTTCTACGAGCAGTACTTC. It is translated as CASSTRGGDLFYEQYF.

The chain employs TRBV11-3 and TRBJ1-1, with D hard to call. Germline values: CDR1 SGHNT, CDR2 YENEEA. V was shortened by 4 bases and J by 3 bases, with 12 bases between the two germline ends. The CDR3 totals 14 residues. CDR3 coding DNA: TGTGCCAGCAGCTCTGGCGGCAGTCACACTGAAGCTTTCTTT. It codes for CASSSGGSHTEAFF.

In this sample, this clone turned up once. V is TRBV4-3 and J is TRBJ2-7, with 14 bases aligning to TRBD2. Unmatched junction bases numbered 2, after V lost 4 bases and J lost 0 bases. The CDR3 totals 16 residues. The V gene's germline CDR1 is LGHNA and CDR2 YSLEER. CDR3 region: CASSPGLAGASYEQYF. CDR3 DNA: TGCGCCAGCAGCCCGGGACTAGCGGGAGCCTCCTACGAGCAGTACTTC.

V gene TRBV6-5 combines with J gene TRBJ2-5; 12 positions agree with TRBD2. Germline V gene lookup returns CDR1 MNHEY and CDR2 SVGAGI. There are 15 residues in the CDR3. The junction had 7 bases not matched to a gene; V was cut back by 6 bases and J by 5 bases. The CDR3 nucleotides read TGTGCCAGCAGCTCTAGCGGGGGGGCCCACGAGACCCAGTACTTC. It translates to CASSSSGGAHETQYF.

A single count supports this clone. The chain uses TRBV7-9 and TRBJ2-3; D is undetermined. Trimming left V 2 bases short and J 5 bases short, with 8 bases between. The CDR3 has 13 residues. The V gene's germline CDR1 is SEHNR and CDR2 FQNEAQ (reference sequence). This CDR3 is CASSLMSLDTQYF. CDR3 in DNA: TGTGCCAGCAGCTTAATGAGCCTAGATACGCAGTATTTT.

The J gene is TRBJ2-7, the V gene TRBV7-2; 12 nucleotides line up with TRBD1. Germline trimming cut 5 bases from V and 2 bases from J; bases unmatched to any gene: 7. This CDR3 is built from 16 residues. The V gene's germline CDR1 is SGHTA and CDR2 FQGNSA. CDR3 protein: CASSPTGTGGTYEQYF. The CDR3 DNA follows: TGTGCCAGCAGCCCAACTGGGACAGGGGGCACCTACGAGCAGTACTTC.

This clone showed up just once. This chain links TRBV2 with TRBJ2-5; D is perhaps TRBD1 (7 bases). Looked up from germline, CDR1 is SNHLY and CDR2 is FYNNEI. This CDR3 contains 14 residues. Trimming took off 2 bases at V and 7 bases at J, with 14 bases between the two ends. The CDR3 loop is CASSEPRQGGTQYF. CDR3 DNA: TGTGCCAGCAGTGAACCCCGACAGGGAGGGACCCAGTACTTC. Full variable domain (outside the CDR3, taken from reference TRBV2 and TRBJ2-5): EPEVTQTPSHQVTQMGQEVILRCVPISNHLYFYWYRQILGQKVEFLVSFYNNEISEKSEIFDDQFSVERPDGSNFTLKIRSTKLEDSAMYFCASSEPRQGGTQYFGPGTRLLVL.